This T cell receptor beta chain derives from a study of blood T cell repertoires in COVID-19. Looking at the study overall: Samples came from the United States, Italy and Spain, spanning acute and convalescent COVID-19. T cells, B-cell-depleted T cells, or PBMCs provided the cDNA or gDNA that served as material.

Looked up from germline, CDR1 is KGHDR and CDR2 is SFDVKD. CDR3 length equals 13 residues. With 6 bases clipped from V and 4 bases from J, the junction kept 4 bases outside the gene matches. Original handling: The assay estimated nucleated cells by amplifying reference gene primers. Repertoires were generated with immunoSEQ multiplex PCR, while TCRdb's copy carries only in-frame clones and drops some. V and J calls and clone size are as listed in that table; D and trimming were resolved from the DNA. Counted here are some 300,000 clones, around nine tenths occurring once; the ten biggest clones make up over 1%.

The chain uses TRBV24-1 and TRBJ1-1; TRBD1 matches at 7 bases. This TCR was recovered from a man aged 65 to 79 with acute or convalescent COVID-19. Material for sequencing was peripheral blood. CDR3 in amino acids: CATSLQGSTEAFF. The CDR3 nucleotides read TGTGCCACCAGTCTACAGGGGAGCACTGAAGCTTTCTTT.